This T cell receptor beta chain was identified in a study of blood T cell repertoires in COVID-19. Study as a whole: The cDNA or gDNA used as material had been derived from T cells, B-cell-depleted T cells, or PBMCs.

Germline V gene sequence: CDR1 SGHRS, CDR2 YFSETQ. CDR3 length: 14 amino acids. V shed 0 bases, J shed 6 bases, and the junction held 4 bases outside the gene matches. Produced via immunoSEQ multiplex PCR; TCRdb's table is partial and in-frame only. The sample has some 170,000 clones, 80% to 90% seen once; the top ten hold roughly 15%. Cohorts were assigned according to the clinical history that participants reported. Sample: PBMCs or T cells enriched from blood (not recorded which). The sequence was collected from a man aged 50-60 years who had recovered from COVID-19. The rearrangement joins TRBV5-1 to TRBJ2-5; 8 nucleotides align to TRBD1. For the CDR3, the DNA is TGCGCCAGCAGCTTGGTGGACAGGGATCAGACCCAGTACTTC. This sequence encodes CASSLVDRDQTQYF.